Presented here are 5 T cell receptor beta chains from one specimen sequenced in a study of early T cells in non-severe SARS-CoV-2 infection. TCRdb independently ran MiXCR on the 5' RACE reads; one entry per CDR3 protein. This sample yields some 45,000 distinct CDR3 sequences, of which 6% to 8.5% are seen a single time; 6.5% to 8.5% belongs to the top ten. Sequencing used whole blood. The receptor source for this set is an adult who was a healthcare worker with PCR-confirmed SARS-CoV-2 infection or an uninfected control (not recorded which).

This chain connects TRBV6-6 to TRBJ2-5; D is perhaps TRBD1 or TRBD2 (6 bases each). The length of the CDR3 is 15 residues. The V end lost 4 bases, the J end lost 4 bases, and 16 bases lay between the germline ends. Germline assignment: CDR1 MNHNY and CDR2 SVGAGI (reference sequence). This CDR3 reads CASSSPGAVRETQYF. As DNA, the CDR3 is TGTGCCAGCAGTTCACCGGGGGCTGTTCGAGAGACCCAGTACTTC.

This clonotype was observed a handful of times. The chain joins TRBV6-1 to TRBJ1-1; the D gene is possibly TRBD1 (5 bases). The CDR3 runs 14 residues. Germline values: CDR1 MNHNS, CDR2 SASEGT. Trimming removed 6 bases at V and 1 base at J, with 12 bases between. The CDR3 loop reads CASSFDDRNTEAFF. DNA of the CDR3: TGTGCCAGCAGCTTCGACGACAGGAACACTGAAGCTTTCTTT.

The chain links TRBV28 to TRBJ2-1; TRBD2 might be the D (5 bases). V was clipped by 6 bases and J by 4 bases, with 13 bases between them. Germline CDR1 MDHEN, CDR2 SYDVKM. CDR3 length: 14 residues. The CDR3 DNA reads as TGTGCCAGCAGCCCGCTCCTAGCTTACAATGAGCAGTTCTTC. Translated: CASSPLLAYNEQFF.

The sample holds a few counts of this clonotype. Here the CDR3 reads CASSEQGWSTEAFF. For the CDR3, the DNA is TGTGCCAGCAGTGAACAGGGCTGGAGCACTGAAGCTTTCTTT. The chain uses TRBV6-5 and TRBJ1-1; tentative D call: TRBD1 (6 bases). The ends were cut back, 5 bases at V and 4 bases at J, with 14 bases in the middle. Germline V gives CDR1 MNHEY, CDR2 SVGAGI. CDR3 length: 14 amino acids.

This clonotype was counted many times. The V call is TRBV28, the J call TRBJ1-3, with D unclear. CDR3 size: 17 residues. Trimming took off 8 bases at V and 4 bases at J, with 24 bases between the two ends. Germline CDR1 MDHEN, CDR2 SYDVKM. The CDR3 loop is CASAAPGWTVKGNTIYF. The CDR3 nucleotides are TGTGCCAGCGCTGCCCCGGGATGGACGGTGAAAGGAAACACCATATATTTT.